The rows below give T cell receptor beta chains drawn from one sample of a study of T cells after yellow fever vaccination. One entry per CDR3 protein results from TCRdb running MiXCR on the 5' RACE reads. The profile shows about 320,000 distinct CDR3 sequences, around 4.5% of them singletons. Sequenced material: PBMCs, taken 15 days after the yellow fever booster vaccination. The receptors derive from a man between 18 and 35 years old who received the YFV17D yellow fever vaccine. Each CDR3 is given with its conserved first and last residue. The D gene is left open where the match is weak. Size is omitted from some rows. Given values are once, few, many or a class for expanded clones.

J gene,D gene,V gene,clone size,CDR3 protein,CDR3 DNA
TRBJ1-2,NA,TRBV7-2,many,CASSLWGGHGYTF,TGTGCCAGCAGCTTATGGGGAGGTCATGGCTACACCTTC
TRBJ2-5,TRBD1,TRBV7-9,few,CASGTGTGNHRKETQYF,TGTGCCAGCGGTACCGGGACAGGGAATCATAGGAAAGAGACCCAGTACTTC
TRBJ2-5,TRBD2,TRBV6-2/TRBV6-3,few,CASSYGLAGGPLETQYF,TGTGCCAGCAGTTACGGGCTAGCGGGGGGGCCGTTGGAGACCCAGTACTTC
TRBJ2-7,NA,TRBV6-1,NA,CASSEGRVDEQYF,TGTGCCAGCAGTGAAGGCAGGGTGGACGAGCAGTACTTC
TRBJ2-7,TRBD1,TRBV15,many,CATSSGQGANEQYF,TGTGCCACCAGCAGTGGACAGGGGGCCAACGAGCAGTACTTC
TRBJ2-2,NA,TRBV7-2,many,CASSLVPGISGELFF,TGTGCCAGCAGCCTAGTTCCGGGCATTTCCGGGGAGCTGTTTTTT
TRBJ1-5,TRBD1,TRBV6-5,NA,CASSSAGTGLQHF,TGTGCCAGCAGTTCAGCCGGGACAGGACTCCAGCATTTT
TRBJ2-1,NA,TRBV6-2/TRBV6-3,NA,CASSNPRPLEQIF,TGTGCCAGCAGTAACCCGAGGCCCCTCGAGCAGATCTTC
TRBJ2-3,NA,TRBV12-3/TRBV12-4,many,CASSLGQPTDTQYF,TGTGCCAGCAGTTTAGGACAGCCGACAGATACGCAGTATTTT
TRBJ1-1,NA,TRBV7-4,many,CASSPGGRGNTEAFF,TGTGCCAGCAGCCCTGGGGGCAGGGGGAACACTGAAGCTTTCTTT
TRBJ2-5,NA,TRBV11-2,many,CASSGVERETQYF,TGTGCCAGCAGCGGGGTTGAGCGGGAGACCCAGTACTTC
TRBJ1-5,NA,TRBV6-1,many,CASREGTVQHF,TGTGCCAGCAGAGAAGGGACCGTTCAGCATTTT
TRBJ2-7,NA,TRBV7-8,many,CASSLWGTASSYEQYF,TGTGCCAGCAGCTTATGGGGGACGGCCAGCTCCTACGAGCAGTACTTC
TRBJ1-5,TRBD1,TRBV6-1,many,CASSDRGFNQPQHF,TGTGCCAGCAGTGACAGGGGGTTCAATCAGCCCCAGCATTTT
TRBJ1-1,NA,TRBV19,NA,CASKRTAPERNTEAFF,TGTGCCAGCAAACGGACAGCACCAGAAAGGAACACTGAAGCTTTCTTT
TRBJ1-5,NA,TRBV20-1,many,CSASSGLGNQPQHF,TGCAGTGCTAGTTCAGGGTTAGGCAATCAGCCCCAGCATTTT
TRBJ2-3,NA,TRBV7-9,many,CASSLEQDRSSTQYF,TGTGCCAGCAGCCTAGAACAAGACAGGTCGAGTACGCAGTATTTT
TRBJ2-5,TRBD2,TRBV7-6,many,CASSLGGALETQYF,TGTGCCAGCAGCCTCGGGGGGGCGCTGGAGACCCAGTACTTC
TRBJ2-7,TRBD2,TRBV6-6,few,CASSYRTSPYEQYF,TGTGCCAGCAGTTACCGGACTAGTCCCTACGAGCAGTACTTC
TRBJ2-5,TRBD1,TRBV7-9,NA,CASSQDRGWETQYF,TGTGCCAGCAGCCAAGACAGGGGTTGGGAGACCCAGTACTTC
TRBJ2-1,NA,TRBV30,many,CAWSRLHGGEQFF,TGTGCCTGGAGTCGGCTTCATGGGGGTGAGCAGTTCTTC
TRBJ1-6,NA,TRBV13,many,CASSLGLMGTTAENSPLHF,TGTGCCAGCAGCTTAGGCCTAATGGGAACGACAGCAGAGAATTCACCCCTCCACTTT
TRBJ1-2,TRBD1,TRBV18,NA,CASSRTSDRGGIYGYTF,TGTGCCAGCTCACGAACTTCGGACAGGGGAGGCATCTATGGCTACACCTTC
TRBJ2-2,NA,TRBV4-2,NA,CASSPTTGEETGELFF,TGTGCCAGCAGCCCCACTACAGGGGAGGAAACCGGGGAGCTGTTTTTT
TRBJ2-3,TRBD1,TRBV20-1,many,CSANSMTGGTDTQYF,TGCAGTGCTAACTCGATGACAGGGGGCACAGATACGCAGTATTTT
TRBJ2-3,NA,TRBV14,few,CASSQAVSTDTQYF,TGTGCCAGCAGCCAAGCCGTAAGCACAGATACGCAGTATTTT
TRBJ1-1,TRBD1,TRBV20-1,many,CSAGDSSSEAFF,TGCAGTGCTGGGGACAGTTCTTCTGAAGCTTTCTTT
TRBJ2-5,TRBD1,TRBV5-8,NA,CASSRGTTGGQETQYF,TGTGCCAGCAGCCGGGGGACGACAGGGGGCCAAGAGACCCAGTACTTC
TRBJ2-1,TRBD2,TRBV4-3,NA,CASSQGVRLAGELPDFSSYNEQFF,TGCGCCAGCAGCCAAGGGGTACGGCTAGCGGGGGAGCTCCCGGACTTTAGCTCCTACAATGAGCAGTTCTTC